Described below is a single T cell receptor beta chain sequence and its context. Trimming cost V 0 bases and J 3 bases, with 10 bases left between them. Germline assignment: CDR1 SGHDT and CDR2 YYEEEE. There are 14 residues in the CDR3. This record comes from a study of blood T cell repertoires in COVID-19. Study-level background: From the United States, Italy and Spain came samples of acute and convalescent COVID-19. T cells, B-cell-depleted T cells, or PBMCs supplied cDNA or gDNA.

As originally analysed: Amplifying reference gene primers gave estimates of nucleated cell counts. Sequenced by immunoSEQ multiplex PCR; TCRdb stores in-frame clones only, minus some. The DNA gave D and trimming, while V, J and clone size come from that table. The sample includes some 200,000 clones, 83% seen only once; the top ten take around 6.1%. The sequence was obtained from a woman in her 40s with acute or convalescent COVID-19. The sequenced sample consisted of peripheral blood. The chain joins TRBV5-6 to TRBJ2-7; possibly TRBD2 for D (6 bases). This CDR3 is CASSLGGDFYEQYF. CDR3 sequence (DNA): TGTGCCAGCAGCTTGGGTGGGGACTTCTACGAGCAGTACTTC.